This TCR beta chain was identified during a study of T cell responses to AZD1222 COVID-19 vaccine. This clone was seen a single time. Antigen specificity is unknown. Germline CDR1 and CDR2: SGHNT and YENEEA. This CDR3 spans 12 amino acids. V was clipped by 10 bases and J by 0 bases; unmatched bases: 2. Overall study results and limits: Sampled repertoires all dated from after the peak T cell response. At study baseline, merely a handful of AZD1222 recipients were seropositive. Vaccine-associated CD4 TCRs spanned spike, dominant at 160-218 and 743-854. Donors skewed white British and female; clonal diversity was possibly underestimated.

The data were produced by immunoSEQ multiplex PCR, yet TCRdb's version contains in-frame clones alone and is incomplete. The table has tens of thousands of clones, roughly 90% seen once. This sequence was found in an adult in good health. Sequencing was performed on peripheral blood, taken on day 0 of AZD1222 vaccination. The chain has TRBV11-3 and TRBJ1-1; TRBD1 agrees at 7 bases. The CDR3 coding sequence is TGTGCCACGGGGACAGTGAACACTGAAGCTTTCTTT. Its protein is CATGTVNTEAFF.